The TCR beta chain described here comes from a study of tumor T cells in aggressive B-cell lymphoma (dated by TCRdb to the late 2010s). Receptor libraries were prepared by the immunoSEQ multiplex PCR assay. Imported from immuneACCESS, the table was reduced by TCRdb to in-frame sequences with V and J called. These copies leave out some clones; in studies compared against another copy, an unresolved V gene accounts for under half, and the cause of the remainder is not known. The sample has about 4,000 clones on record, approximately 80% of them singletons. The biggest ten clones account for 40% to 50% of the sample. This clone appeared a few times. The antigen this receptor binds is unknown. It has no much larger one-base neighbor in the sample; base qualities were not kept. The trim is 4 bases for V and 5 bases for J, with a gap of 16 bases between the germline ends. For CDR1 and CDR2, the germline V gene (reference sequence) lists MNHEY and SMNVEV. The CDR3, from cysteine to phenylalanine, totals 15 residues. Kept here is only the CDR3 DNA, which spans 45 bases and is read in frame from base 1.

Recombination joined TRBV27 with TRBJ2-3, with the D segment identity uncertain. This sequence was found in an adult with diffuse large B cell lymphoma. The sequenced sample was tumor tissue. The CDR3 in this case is CASSSPGQARDTQYF. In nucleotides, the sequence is TGTGCCAGCAGTTCTCCTGGTCAGGCCCGAGATACGCAGTATTTT.